This is a list of T cell receptor beta chains from one sample in a study of T cells in localized non-small cell lung cancer. Sequenced by immunoSEQ multiplex PCR; TCRdb stores in-frame clones only, minus some. This sample yields about 3,300 clones, of which around a third are seen a single time; 8.5% to 9% belongs to the top ten. This sample comprised lung tumor tissue, obtained before any cancer treatment. These TCRs come from a female donor older than 55 with stage I lung adenocarcinoma. The CDR3 runs from the conserved cysteine through the conserved F or W. The D gene is left open where the match is weak. Not all rows give a size; the values are once, few, many and, for expanded clones, a class.

j_gene,d_gene,len,abundance,v_gene,CDR3aa,CDR3nt
TRBJ2-7,TRBD1,15,medium-sized,TRBV11-3,CASSGPTGRSYEQYF,TGTGCCAGCAGCGGCCCGACAGGGCGCTCCTACGAGCAGTACTTC
TRBJ2-7,TRBD2,16,NA,TRBV9,CASKGLAGGTLGEQYF,TGTGCCAGCAAAGGGCTAGCGGGAGGCACCTTGGGAGAGCAGTACTTC
TRBJ2-7,NA,13,NA,TRBV2,CASSVTAAYEQYF,TGTGCCAGCAGTGTGACAGCTGCCTACGAGCAGTACTTC
TRBJ2-5,NA,14,medium-sized,TRBV11-3,CASSLTRGQETQYF,TGTGCCAGCAGCTTAACTAGAGGCCAAGAGACCCAGTACTTC
TRBJ2-5,TRBD1,17,NA,TRBV2,CASSETLAGGAKETQYF,TGTGCCAGCAGTGAAACCTTGGCAGGGGGCGCGAAAGAGACCCAGTACTTC
TRBJ1-1,TRBD1,15,few,TRBV6-8,CASRPGQGANTEAFF,TGTGCCAGCAGGCCGGGACAGGGGGCGAACACTGAAGCTTTCTTT
TRBJ1-6,NA,14,few,TRBV11-3,CASSHTSKNSPLHF,TGTGCCAGCAGCCACACCTCGAAAAATTCACCCCTCCACTTT
TRBJ2-3,TRBD2,14,NA,TRBV6-8,CASSDGGRGDTQYF,TGTGCCAGCAGTGACGGCGGGAGGGGGGATACGCAGTATTTT
TRBJ2-1,NA,15,few,TRBV11-3,CASVSRNSAYNEQFF,TGTGCCAGCGTTAGTAGAAACTCAGCCTACAATGAGCAGTTCTTC
TRBJ1-5,NA,14,few,TRBV30,CAWSARGRGQPQHF,TGTGCCTGGAGCGCCAGGGGAAGGGGTCAGCCCCAGCATTTT
TRBJ2-1,TRBD2,17,few,TRBV5-1,CASSLEGGGGAHGEQFF,TGCGCCAGCAGCTTGGAGGGAGGCGGGGGGGCTCATGGTGAGCAGTTCTTC
TRBJ2-5,NA,15,few,TRBV11-3,CASSLEETTQETQYF,TGTGCCAGCAGCTTAGAAGAGACAACTCAAGAGACCCAGTACTTC
TRBJ2-7,NA,15,NA,TRBV19,CASSSPWDDSYEQYF,TGTGCCAGTAGCTCCCCTTGGGATGACTCCTACGAGCAGTACTTC
TRBJ1-2,NA,14,NA,TRBV5-1,CASSLGRGGDGYTF,TGCGCCAGCAGCTTGGGTCGGGGGGGCGATGGCTACACCTTC
TRBJ1-2,NA,12,NA,TRBV10-1,CANFLHHYGYTF,TGCGCCAACTTCCTCCATCACTATGGCTACACCTTC
TRBJ1-5,NA,16,few,TRBV5-1,CASSRGGPNSNQPQHF,TGCGCCAGTAGCCGGGGGGGTCCCAATAGCAATCAGCCCCAGCATTTT
TRBJ1-1,NA,12,NA,TRBV29-1,CSYQEGNTEAFF,TGCAGCTACCAAGAAGGGAACACTGAAGCTTTCTTT
TRBJ2-3,NA,15,NA,TRBV9,CASSVGLRGTDTQYF,TGTGCCAGCAGCGTAGGGCTTCGGGGCACAGATACGCAGTATTTT
TRBJ2-1,TRBD1,15,medium-sized,TRBV11-3,CASSLLGQGYNEQFF,TGTGCCAGCAGCTTGTTGGGACAGGGGTACAATGAGCAGTTCTTC
TRBJ2-2,NA,15,NA,TRBV19,CASRYDRRNTGELFF,TGTGCCAGTAGATACGACAGGCGGAACACCGGGGAGCTGTTTTTT
TRBJ1-5,TRBD1,14,NA,TRBV19,CASSFGQASQPQHF,TGTGCCAGTAGTTTCGGACAGGCCTCTCAGCCCCAGCATTTT
TRBJ2-5,NA,14,NA,TRBV28,CASSSLIIQETQYF,TGTGCCAGCAGTAGCCTCATCATACAAGAGACCCAGTACTTC
TRBJ2-2,TRBD2,16,NA,TRBV6-8,CASSYSISSGRGELFF,TGTGCCAGCAGTTACTCGATTTCTAGCGGGAGGGGGGAGCTGTTTTTT
TRBJ1-5,TRBD1,13,NA,TRBV28,CASRRKGGSPQHF,TGTGCCAGCAGACGCAAAGGGGGCTCGCCCCAGCATTTT
TRBJ1-4,NA,13,once,TRBV30,CAWSPGTNEKLFF,TGTGCCTGGAGCCCGGGGACTAATGAAAAACTGTTTTTT
TRBJ2-2,NA,15,NA,TRBV28,CASSSHARGTGELFF,TGTGCCAGCAGTTCCCACGCCCGGGGCACCGGGGAGCTGTTTTTT
TRBJ2-7,TRBD2,16,NA,TRBV18,CASSLSRGGSRYEQYF,TGTGCCAGCTCACTCAGTAGGGGCGGGAGTAGGTACGAGCAGTACTTC
TRBJ2-5,TRBD1,13,once,TRBV30,CAWSPPAQGAQYF,TGTGCCTGGAGTCCACCAGCGCAGGGGGCCCAGTACTTC
TRBJ2-1,NA,14,few,TRBV5-1,CASGISIGANEQFF,TGCGCCAGCGGTATCAGCATCGGTGCCAATGAGCAGTTCTTC
TRBJ1-6,NA,13,NA,TRBV25-1,CASSPGLHSPLHF,TGTGCCAGCAGCCCGGGACTTCATTCACCCCTCCACTTT
TRBJ1-2,NA,14,NA,TRBV6-8,CASSYPGTRGGYTF,TGTGCCAGCAGTTACCCCGGGACCCGGGGAGGCTACACCTTC
TRBJ1-5,NA,13,few,TRBV6-8,CASRSRGNQPQHF,TGTGCCAGCAGGTCCAGGGGCAATCAGCCCCAGCATTTT
TRBJ2-2,NA,16,NA,TRBV28,CASSLGGHTNTGELFF,TGTGCCAGCAGTTTGGGGGGACACACGAACACCGGGGAGCTGTTTTTT
TRBJ1-4,NA,15,NA,TRBV11-3,CASSQVTEGNEKLFF,TGTGCCAGCAGCCAAGTCACGGAGGGTAATGAAAAACTGTTTTTT
TRBJ2-7,NA,12,NA,TRBV28,CASRTGLYEQYF,TGTGCCAGCAGAACAGGGTTATACGAGCAGTACTTC
TRBJ2-7,NA,12,NA,TRBV10-3,CAISEKTYEQYF,TGTGCCATCAGTGAGAAAACCTACGAGCAGTACTTC
TRBJ2-3,NA,14,NA,TRBV28,CASSLLGIPDTQYF,TGTGCCAGCAGTTTATTAGGGATCCCAGATACGCAGTATTTT
TRBJ2-2,TRBD2,19,NA,TRBV19,CASSIFGLAGGINTGELFF,TGTGCCAGTAGTATTTTTGGACTAGCGGGAGGTATTAACACCGGGGAGCTGTTTTTT
TRBJ2-7,TRBD1,15,once,TRBV28,CASSSPGQGAYEQYF,TGTGCCAGCAGTTCGCCGGGACAGGGGGCCTACGAGCAGTACTTC
TRBJ2-7,TRBD2,16,few,TRBV11-3,CASSSKTSGRTYEQYF,TGTGCCAGCAGCTCTAAAACTAGCGGGAGGACCTACGAGCAGTACTTC
TRBJ2-4,NA,13,NA,TRBV10-1,CASSPGARDIQYF,TGCGCCAGCAGCCCAGGGGCGAGGGACATTCAGTACTTC
TRBJ2-5,NA,13,once,TRBV30,CAWSPPKGETQYF,TGTGCCTGGAGTCCCCCCAAAGGAGAGACCCAGTACTTC
TRBJ2-5,NA,14,NA,TRBV11-3,CASSQERQQETQYF,TGTGCCAGCAGCCAGGAGCGACAACAAGAGACCCAGTACTTC
TRBJ1-5,NA,14,few,TRBV11-3,CASKEGYSNQPQHF,TGTGCCAGCAAGGAGGGGTATAGCAATCAGCCCCAGCATTTT
TRBJ2-1,NA,12,NA,TRBV30,CAWTSSSNEQFF,TGTGCCTGGACCTCCAGCTCGAATGAGCAGTTCTTC
TRBJ1-3,NA,14,NA,TRBV30,CAWGQGLGGNTIYF,TGTGCCTGGGGGCAGGGACTTGGCGGAAACACCATATATTTT
TRBJ1-2,NA,14,NA,TRBV5-1,CASSFGSTDYGYTF,TGCGCCAGCAGCTTCGGGTCAACAGACTATGGCTACACCTTC
TRBJ1-2,NA,13,few,TRBV28,CASSLVTDDGYTF,TGTGCCAGCAGTTTGGTCACAGACGATGGCTACACCTTC
TRBJ1-2,NA,15,NA,TRBV19,CASSMDFVQTYGYTF,TGTGCCAGTAGTATGGATTTTGTACAAACCTATGGCTACACCTTC
TRBJ2-3,TRBD2,14,few,TRBV11-3,CASSPGTSLDTQYF,TGTGCCAGCAGCCCCGGGACTAGCTTGGATACGCAGTATTTT
TRBJ2-3,TRBD2,17,once,TRBV29-1,CSVELPGLAGGSYTQYF,TGCAGCGTTGAACTTCCCGGACTAGCGGGAGGGTCATATACGCAGTATTTT
TRBJ1-1,TRBD1,15,NA,TRBV10-3,CATVEGALRVGEAFF,TGTGCCACCGTTGAGGGGGCTCTAAGGGTAGGTGAAGCTTTCTTT
TRBJ1-2,NA,12,NA,TRBV10-2,CASQAGNYGYTF,TGCGCCAGCCAGGCAGGGAACTATGGCTACACCTTC
TRBJ2-7,NA,16,NA,TRBV11-3,CASSPYTGFDTYEQYF,TGTGCCAGCAGCCCGTATACGGGGTTCGATACCTACGAGCAGTACTTC
TRBJ1-4,NA,12,NA,TRBV6-1,CASSEVRTGPFF,TGTGCCAGCAGTGAAGTCCGGACTGGACCCTTTTTT
TRBJ2-2,TRBD2,16,NA,TRBV14,CASSPGTSGSGGELFF,TGTGCCAGCAGCCCCGGGACTAGCGGGAGTGGCGGGGAGCTGTTTTTT
TRBJ1-4,NA,14,NA,TRBV11-3,CASRPALGHEKLFF,TGTGCCAGCAGGCCCGCTCTGGGGCATGAAAAACTGTTTTTT
TRBJ1-2,NA,13,few,TRBV23-1,CASSQTANYGYTF,TGCGCCAGCAGTCAAACAGCTAACTATGGCTACACCTTC
TRBJ2-1,TRBD1,17,NA,TRBV19,CASRIGSGQGRFNEQFF,TGTGCCAGTAGGATAGGTTCGGGACAGGGCAGGTTCAATGAGCAGTTCTTC
TRBJ2-5,NA,16,few,TRBV15,CATSRDRVVPQETQYF,TGTGCCACCAGCAGAGATCGGGTAGTCCCCCAGGAGACCCAGTACTTC